This paragraph covers one T cell receptor beta chain sequence. Its antigen is unidentified. TCRdb processed the reads anew with MiXCR; each CDR3 protein has one entry. The sample yields tens of thousands of distinct CDR3 sequences, around 18% seen once. This specimen comes from a study of T cell repertoires in cytomegalovirus infection. This clonotype originated in a human donor in good health (CMV status not recorded). Some clones in this sample may be carry-over from other donors' samples. Specimen: CD8+ T cells from cultured PBMCs, collected from culture after CMV antigen stimulation.

Written as DNA, the CDR3 is TGTGCCAGCAGTGGAGCGGGGACTAGCGGGAGGACCGATTCCTACGAGCAGTACTTC. Its translation is CASSGAGTSGRTDSYEQYF. The chain has TRBV2 and TRBJ2-7, with 15 bases fitting TRBD2. The CDR3 sequence is 19 residues long. CDR1 is SNHLY, CDR2 FYNNEI, per germline. Unmatched junction bases numbered 11, after V lost 4 bases and J lost 1 base. The whole variable domain, filled in from reference TRBV2 and TRBJ2-7, reads EPEVTQTPSHQVTQMGQEVILRCVPISNHLYFYWYRQILGQKVEFLVSFYNNEISEKSEIFDDQFSVERPDGSNFTLKIRSTKLEDSAMYFCASSGAGTSGRTDSYEQYFGPGTRLTVT.